This passage covers 26 T cell receptor beta chains from one sample sequenced in a study of T cells in Graves' hyperthyroidism and ophthalmopathy. Amplification targeted TCR beta CDR3 regions from RNA transcripts. The HTBI set primed first-round TCR CDR3 RT-PCR. TCRdb fed the multiplex PCR reads into MiXCR, producing one record per CDR3 protein. Of a few hundred thousand distinct CDR3 sequences listed, roughly 20% are singletons. Material: blood. These receptors all come from a man between 18 and 29 years old with Graves' hyperthyroidism.

This clonotype has a count of ten or more. V usage is TRBV27 and J usage is TRBJ2-4; TRBD1 is a possible D gene (5 bases). This CDR3 is 14 amino acids long. Germline V gene data show CDR1 as MNHEY and CDR2 as SMNVEV (reference sequence). The V and J ends lost 8 bases and 5 bases respectively, with 16 bases between them. Here the CDR3 reads CASQSQAGQNIQYF. Here the CDR3 DNA reads TGTGCCAGCCAAAGTCAGGCAGGGCAAAACATTCAGTACTTC.

The chain uses TRBV6-1 and TRBJ1-2; the D gene is possibly TRBD1 (6 bases). The CDR3 is 11 amino acids. Trimming cost V 8 bases and J 7 bases, with 11 bases left between them. Germline CDR1 and CDR2: MNHNS and SASEGT. Here the CDR3 reads CASGGASGYTF. The DNA for the CDR3 is TGTGCCAGCGGGGGGGCAAGTGGCTACACCTTC.

This clonotype was seen many times. V and J are TRBV6-2 or TRBV6-3 and TRBJ1-2, with D maybe TRBD1 (5 bases). The germline gives CDR1 MNHEY, CDR2 SVGEGT. This CDR3 comprises 15 residues. The V gene lost 0 bases and the J gene lost 1 base, with 9 bases spanning the gap. CDR3 in DNA: TGTGCCAGCAGTTACTCAGGGGCCCATAACTATGGCTACACCTTC. Encoded protein: CASSYSGAHNYGYTF.

This clonotype has a handful of counts. This sequence joins TRBV4-2 and TRBJ2-5, with 14 bases that match TRBD2. Germline V CDR1 and CDR2: LGHNA, YNFKEQ. With 6 bases clipped from V and 2 bases from J, the junction kept 8 bases outside the gene matches. The CDR3 is made up of 17 amino acids. The CDR3 DNA reads TGTGCCAGCAGGCGACTAGCGGGGGGGCGAAATCAAGAGACCCAGTACTTC. As protein: CASRRLAGGRNQETQYF.

Ten or more counts support this clonotype. The chain is built from TRBV5-5 and TRBJ2-7; D possibly corresponds to TRBD1 (7 bases). Trimming shortened V by 7 bases and J by 5 bases, and 13 bases separated the two germline ends. The CDR3 has 12 residues. The germline gives CDR1 SGHKS, CDR2 YYEKEE (reference sequence). This CDR3 is CASGGGGHEQYF. CDR3 coding DNA: TGTGCCAGCGGAGGAGGGGGCCACGAGCAGTACTTC.

This clonotype was seen only a few times. The V call is TRBV15, the J call TRBJ1-2; 9 nucleotides align to TRBD1. This CDR3 has 16 amino acids. Germline trimming cut 0 bases from V and 8 bases from J; bases unmatched to any gene: 10. CDR1 is LNHNV, CDR2 YYDKDF, per germline (reference sequence). This CDR3 is CATSRDTGTGIGGYTF. CDR3 coding DNA: TGTGCCACCAGCAGAGATACCGGGACAGGGATAGGCGGCTACACCTTC. Full variable domain (remainder filled in from reference TRBV15 and TRBJ1-2): DAMVIQNPRYQVTQFGKPVTLSCSQTLNHNVMYWYQQKSSQAPKLLFHYYDKDFNNEADTPDNFQSRRPNTSFCFLDIRSPGLGDTAMYLCATSRDTGTGIGGYTFGSGTRLTVV.

This chain connects TRBV10-3 to TRBJ2-7; D assignment may be TRBD1 or TRBD2 (5 bases each). V was clipped by 9 bases and J by 2 bases, with 17 bases between them. The CDR3 totals 14 residues. Germline V gene lookup returns CDR1 ENHRY and CDR2 SYGVKD. The CDR3 loop reads CAITGTGHPYEQYF. CDR3 DNA: TGTGCCATTACCGGGACCGGCCATCCCTACGAGCAGTACTTC.

This clonotype was recorded at least ten times. The CDR3 is CASSFLAGAGGELFF. The CDR3 coding sequence is TGTGCCAGCAGTTTCCTTGCGGGGGCCGGGGGGGAGCTGTTTTTT. The chain couples TRBV28 to TRBJ2-2; the D gene is possibly TRBD2 (7 bases). Per germline, CDR1 MDHEN and CDR2 SYDVKM. The V gene lost 3 bases and the J gene lost 8 bases, with 16 bases spanning the gap. The CDR3 extends over 15 amino acids.

Many counts were recorded for this clonotype. The rearrangement uses TRBV4-1 and TRBJ2-2; 8 nucleotides align to TRBD1. The V gene's germline CDR1 is MGHRA and CDR2 YSYEKL. V gave up 3 bases and J gave up 4 bases; unmatched junction bases: 7. The CDR3 totals 16 residues. CDR3 nucleotide sequence: TGCGCCAGCAGCCACTATGACAGGGGCGGCACCGGGGAGCTGTTTTTT. Amino acids: CASSHYDRGGTGELFF.

This clonotype appeared many times. V gene TRBV9 combines with J gene TRBJ2-5, with D unclear. The V and J ends lost 0 bases and 8 bases respectively, with 14 bases between them. Germline lookup yields CDR1 SGDLS and CDR2 YYNGEE. The CDR3 consists of 14 residues. DNA for the CDR3: TGTGCCAGCAGCGTAGATCGGTCCAGCCCTACCCAGTACTTC. It translates to CASSVDRSSPTQYF.

This clonotype has only a few counts. CDR3 in amino acids: CASRAGQGLEAFF. The CDR3 DNA is TGTGCCAGTAGGGCCGGACAGGGCCTTGAAGCTTTCTTT. The gene calls are TRBV19 and TRBJ1-1, with TRBD1 identical over 8 bases. This CDR3 region has 13 residues. The V gene end was trimmed by 6 bases and the J gene end by 7 bases; junction bases not matched to a gene: 7. Germline lookup yields CDR1 LNHDA and CDR2 SQIVND (reference sequence).

The V and J genes are TRBV13 and TRBJ2-7, with D unclear. The V and J ends lost 5 bases and 2 bases respectively, with 31 bases between them. CDR1 is PRHDT and CDR2 is FYEKMQ in the germline V gene (reference sequence). The CDR3 spans 20 residues. The CDR3 here is CASSPSPGTLDLKDPYEQYF. CDR3 coding DNA: TGTGCCAGCAGCCCCTCCCCAGGTACTCTCGACTTAAAAGATCCCTACGAGCAGTACTTC.

This rearrangement joins TRBV24-1 to TRBJ1-2, with 8 positions matching TRBD1. In germline, CDR1 is KGHDR, CDR2 SFDVKD. V lost 7 bases to trimming and J lost 2 bases; unmatched junction nucleotides: 5. The CDR3 sequence is 14 residues long. CDR3 in DNA: TGTGCCACCAGCCCGACAGGGGCGAACTATGGCTACACCTTC. It yields the protein CATSPTGANYGYTF.

This clonotype occurred a few times. J is TRBJ2-5 and V is TRBV6-1; D call uncertain. The CDR3 totals 12 residues. V lost 5 bases and J 5 bases, leaving 9 bases between the germline ends. CDR1 and CDR2 from the germline V gene are MNHNS and SASEGT. The CDR3 loop reads CASSKLRETQYF. Written as DNA, the CDR3 is TGTGCCAGCAGTAAGCTTAGGGAGACCCAGTACTTC.

This rearrangement joins TRBV6-1 to TRBJ1-1; TRBD1 aligns across 8 bases. The CDR3 has 14 residues. V lost 6 bases to trimming and J lost 5 bases; unmatched junction nucleotides: 8. Per the germline V gene, CDR1 is MNHNS and CDR2 is SASEGT. CDR3 sequence (DNA): TGTGCCAGCAGCCCAGGGGGCCGAAAGACTGAAGCTTTCTTT. This gives the protein CASSPGGRKTEAFF.

This chain connects TRBV30 to TRBJ2-7; D might be TRBD1 or TRBD2, each matching 5 bases. The CDR3 covers 13 residues. Germline V gene lookup returns CDR1 GTSNPN and CDR2 SVGIG (reference sequence). CDR3 protein: CAQTGPPFYEQYF. For the CDR3, the DNA is TGTGCACAAACGGGGCCCCCCTTCTACGAGCAGTACTTC.

This clonotype was detected many times. CDR3 nucleotides: TGTGCCAGCAGTCCCCCCAGGGGGCTGGACACCGGGGAGCTGTTTTTT. Its protein product is CASSPPRGLDTGELFF. The rearrangement joins TRBV2 to TRBJ2-2; 8 bases agree with TRBD1. The J segment lost 3 bases and the V segment lost 5 bases, leaving 8 bases of the junction unmatched. Germline CDR1 is SNHLY and CDR2 is FYNNEI. This CDR3 region has 16 residues.

At least ten counts were recorded for this clonotype. The V call is TRBV6-1, the J call TRBJ2-5; no definite D call. The V gene's germline CDR1 is MNHNS and CDR2 SASEGT. The CDR3 is 14 residues long. V lost 0 bases and J lost 5, with 10 bases in between. The DNA of the CDR3 is TGTGCCAGCAGTGAAGCCCCCGGATGGGAGACCCAGTACTTC. Residues: CASSEAPGWETQYF.

This clonotype was counted many times. CDR3 loop: CASSYTGPTYEQYF. The CDR3 DNA is TGCGCCAGCAGCTACACCGGGCCAACCTACGAGCAGTACTTC. The J gene is TRBJ2-7, the V gene TRBV5-1; D remains unclear. The CDR3 spans 14 residues. In germline, CDR1 is SGHRS, CDR2 YFSETQ. Trimming removed 3 bases at V and 2 bases at J, with 12 bases between. The whole variable domain, filled in from reference TRBV5-1 and TRBJ2-7, reads KAGVTQTPRYLIKTRGQQVTLSCSPISGHRSVSWYQQTPGQGLQFLFEYFSETQRNKGNFPGRFSGRQFSNSRSEMNVSTLELGDSALYLCASSYTGPTYEQYFGPGTRLTVT.

Many counts were recorded for this clonotype. This chain connects TRBV20-1 to TRBJ1-2; 8 nucleotides align to TRBD1. The CDR3 extends over 13 amino acids. The trim removed 4 bases at V and 7 bases at J, leaving 8 bases unmatched. Germline V lookup: CDR1 DFQATT, CDR2 SNEGSKA (reference sequence). Here the CDR3 reads CSAMKDRVFGYTF. The CDR3 nucleotides are TGCAGTGCTATGAAGGACAGGGTATTTGGCTACACCTTC.

This clonotype showed up many times. The chain is built from TRBV28 and TRBJ2-7; TRBD2 matches at 10 bases. The CDR3 contains 15 residues. Losses at the gene ends were 6 bases for V and 4 bases for J; bases not matched to a gene: 9. Germline CDR1 MDHEN, CDR2 SYDVKM. The CDR3 loop is CASRLASGGPYEQYF. The CDR3 DNA reads TGTGCCAGCAGATTGGCTAGCGGGGGCCCGTACGAGCAGTACTTC.

The chain links TRBV7-2 to TRBJ2-5; 8 bases match TRBD2. After removal of 5 bases from V and 1 base from J, the junction contained 9 bases not matched to a gene. Germline V gene lookup returns CDR1 SGHTA and CDR2 FQGNSA. The CDR3 sequence is 16 residues long. Written as DNA, the CDR3 is TGTGCCAGCAGCACTAGCGGAGGCCACCCCCAAGAGACCCAGTACTTC. Translated, it gives CASSTSGGHPQETQYF.

This clonotype was seen repeatedly, ten times or more. The rearrangement joins TRBV7-2 to TRBJ2-7; D call uncertain. From germline, CDR1 is SGHTA and CDR2 FQGNSA. This CDR3 spans 16 amino acids. The V end lost 4 bases, the J end lost 3 bases, and 19 bases lay between the germline ends. DNA of the CDR3: TGTGCCAGCAGCTACGCCCCCAAGGGAAAGGACTACGAGCAGTACTTC. Residues: CASSYAPKGKDYEQYF.

This clonotype was observed at least ten times. This chain joins TRBV20-1 and TRBJ2-7; 7 bases fit TRBD2. V lost 6 bases to trimming and J lost 8 bases; unmatched junction nucleotides: 19. Germline V CDR1 and CDR2: DFQATT, SNEGSKA (reference sequence). The CDR3 covers 15 residues. In DNA form, the CDR3 reads TGCAGTGCCGCTGAGGGACGGACTAGTAGTAATCAGCAGTACTTC. It yields the protein CSAAEGRTSSNQQYF.

This clonotype was counted many times. The gene calls are TRBV19 and TRBJ1-3; D is uncertain. The germline V gene encodes CDR1 LNHDA and CDR2 SQIVND (reference sequence). The CDR3 length is 13 residues. The V gene lost 7 bases and the J gene lost 0 bases, with 7 bases spanning the gap. The CDR3 region has the DNA TGTGCCAGTACGAAGAGCTCTGGAAACACCATATATTTT. Its protein is CASTKSSGNTIYF. The complete variable domain, with remaining parts taken from reference TRBV19 and TRBJ1-3, reads DGGITQSPKYLFRKEGQNVTLSCEQNLNHDAMYWYRQDPGQGLRLIYYSQIVNDFQKGDIAEGYSVSREKKESFPLTVTSAQKNPTAFYLCASTKSSGNTIYFGEGSWLTVV.

This clonotype has at least ten counts. The chain combines TRBV2 with TRBJ1-2; possible D gene TRBD1, 6 bases. Germline V gene lookup returns CDR1 SNHLY and CDR2 FYNNEI. This CDR3 is 13 amino acids long. Between the trimmed V and J ends, which lost 7 bases and 7 bases, there was a span of 16 bases. For the CDR3, the DNA is TGTGCCAGCACCCTGGCCGGGACAATTGGCTACACCTTC. Translating it yields CASTLAGTIGYTF.